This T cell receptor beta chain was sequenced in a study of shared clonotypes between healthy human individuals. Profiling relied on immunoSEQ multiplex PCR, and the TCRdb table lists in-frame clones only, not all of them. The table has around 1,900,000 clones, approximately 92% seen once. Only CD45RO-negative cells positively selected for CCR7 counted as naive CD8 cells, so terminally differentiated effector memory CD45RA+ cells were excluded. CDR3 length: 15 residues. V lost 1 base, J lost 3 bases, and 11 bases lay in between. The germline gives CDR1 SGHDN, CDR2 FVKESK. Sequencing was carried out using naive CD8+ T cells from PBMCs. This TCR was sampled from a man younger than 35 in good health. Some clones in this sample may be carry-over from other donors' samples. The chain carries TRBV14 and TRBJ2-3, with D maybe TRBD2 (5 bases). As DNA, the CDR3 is TGTGCCAGCAGCCAAGGGGCGGGTCGAACAGATACGCAGTATTTT. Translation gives CASSQGAGRTDTQYF.